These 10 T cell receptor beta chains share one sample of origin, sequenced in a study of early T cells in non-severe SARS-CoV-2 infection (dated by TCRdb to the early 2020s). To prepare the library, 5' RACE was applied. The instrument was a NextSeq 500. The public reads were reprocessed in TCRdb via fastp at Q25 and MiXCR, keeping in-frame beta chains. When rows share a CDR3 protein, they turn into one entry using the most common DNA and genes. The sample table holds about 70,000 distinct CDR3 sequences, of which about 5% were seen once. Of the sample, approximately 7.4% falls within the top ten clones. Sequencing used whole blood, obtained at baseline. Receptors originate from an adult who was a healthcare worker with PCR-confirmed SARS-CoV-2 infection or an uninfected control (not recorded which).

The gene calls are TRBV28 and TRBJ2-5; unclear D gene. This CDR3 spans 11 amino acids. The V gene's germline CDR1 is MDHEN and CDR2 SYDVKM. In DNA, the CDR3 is TGTGCTGCTAAGAGCCAAGAGACCCAGTACTTC. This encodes CAAKSQETQYF. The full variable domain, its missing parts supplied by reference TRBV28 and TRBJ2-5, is DVKVTQSSRYLVKRTGEKVFLECVQDMDHENMFWYRQDPGLGLRLIYFSYDVKMKEKGDIPEGYSVSREKKERFSLILESASTNQTSMYLCAAKSQETQYFGPGTRLLVL.

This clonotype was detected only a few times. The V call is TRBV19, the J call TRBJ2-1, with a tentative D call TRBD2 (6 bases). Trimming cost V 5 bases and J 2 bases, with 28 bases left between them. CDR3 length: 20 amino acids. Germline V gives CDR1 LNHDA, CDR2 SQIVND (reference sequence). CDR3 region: CASSFGLGLGVSSAYNEQFF. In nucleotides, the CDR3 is TGTGCCAGTAGTTTTGGACTGGGACTTGGGGTCAGTTCGGCCTACAATGAGCAGTTCTTC. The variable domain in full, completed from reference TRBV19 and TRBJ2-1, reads DGGITQSPKYLFRKEGQNVTLSCEQNLNHDAMYWYRQDPGQGLRLIYYSQIVNDFQKGDIAEGYSVSREKKESFPLTVTSAQKNPTAFYLCASSFGLGLGVSSAYNEQFFGPGTRLTVL.

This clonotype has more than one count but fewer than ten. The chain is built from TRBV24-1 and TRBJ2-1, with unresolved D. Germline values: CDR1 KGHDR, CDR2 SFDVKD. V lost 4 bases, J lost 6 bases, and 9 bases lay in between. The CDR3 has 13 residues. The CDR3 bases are TGTGCCACCAGTGACCCGGACCTCAATGAGCAGTTCTTC. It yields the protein CATSDPDLNEQFF.

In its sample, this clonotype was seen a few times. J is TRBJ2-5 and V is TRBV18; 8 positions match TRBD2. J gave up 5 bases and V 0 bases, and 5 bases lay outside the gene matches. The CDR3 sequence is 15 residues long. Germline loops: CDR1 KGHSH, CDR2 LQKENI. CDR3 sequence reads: CASSPPGGGQETQYF. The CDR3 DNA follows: TGTGCCAGCTCACCACCTGGCGGGGGGCAGGAGACCCAGTACTTC. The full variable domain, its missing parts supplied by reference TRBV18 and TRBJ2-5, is NAGVMQNPRHLVRRRGQEARLRCSPMKGHSHVYWYRQLPEEGLKFMVYLQKENIIDESGMPKERFSAEFPKEGPSILRIQQVVRGDSAAYFCASSPPGGGQETQYFGPGTRLLVL.

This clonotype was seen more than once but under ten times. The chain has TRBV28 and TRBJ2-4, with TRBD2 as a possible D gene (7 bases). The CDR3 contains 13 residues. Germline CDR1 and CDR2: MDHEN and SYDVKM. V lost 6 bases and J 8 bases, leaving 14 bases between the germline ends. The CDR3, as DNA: TGTGCCAGCAGCCGCCGGGGGGCGGACATTCAGTACTTC. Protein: CASSRRGADIQYF.

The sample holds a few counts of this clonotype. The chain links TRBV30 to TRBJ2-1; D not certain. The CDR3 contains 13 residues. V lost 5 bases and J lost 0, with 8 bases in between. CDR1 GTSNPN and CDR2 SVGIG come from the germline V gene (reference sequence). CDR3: CAWGSDSYNEQFF. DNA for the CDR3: TGTGCCTGGGGCTCGGACTCCTACAATGAGCAGTTCTTC.

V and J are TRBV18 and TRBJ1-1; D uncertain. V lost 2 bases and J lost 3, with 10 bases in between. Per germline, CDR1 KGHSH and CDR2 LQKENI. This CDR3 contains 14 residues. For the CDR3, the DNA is TGTGCCAGCTCACCAAGCAGAAAGTACACTGAAGCTTTCTTT. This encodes CASSPSRKYTEAFF.

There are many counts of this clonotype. CDR3 nucleotides: TGTGCCAGCAGTCCGCCCACCAGGGGGGGTGGGAACGAGCAGTACTTC. This sequence encodes CASSPPTRGGGNEQYF. V gene TRBV6-5 combines with J gene TRBJ2-7; TRBD1 or TRBD2 may be the D gene (7 bases each). Deletions cut 5 bases from V and 5 bases from J, with 22 bases between. CDR1 and CDR2 from the germline V gene are MNHEY and SVGAGI. This CDR3 has 16 residues.

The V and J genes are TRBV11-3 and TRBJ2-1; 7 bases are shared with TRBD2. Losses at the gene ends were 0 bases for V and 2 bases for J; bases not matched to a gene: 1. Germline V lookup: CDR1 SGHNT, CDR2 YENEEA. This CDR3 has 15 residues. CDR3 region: CASSLDGGAYNEQFF. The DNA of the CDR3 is TGTGCCAGCAGCTTAGATGGGGGGGCCTACAATGAGCAGTTCTTC.

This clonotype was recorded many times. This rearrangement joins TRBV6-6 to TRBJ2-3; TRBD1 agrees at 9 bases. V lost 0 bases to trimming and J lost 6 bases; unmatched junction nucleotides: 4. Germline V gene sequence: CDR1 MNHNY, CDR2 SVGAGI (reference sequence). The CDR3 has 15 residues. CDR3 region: CASSYSGTGSDTQYF. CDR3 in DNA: TGTGCCAGCAGTTACTCCGGGACAGGGTCTGATACGCAGTATTTT.